Listed below are T cell receptor beta chains from one sample, sequenced in a study of early T cells in non-severe SARS-CoV-2 infection. Via MiXCR, TCRdb re-called the 5' RACE reads, giving one row per CDR3 protein. The sample comprises roughly 110,000 distinct CDR3 sequences, around 10% of which are singletons, and roughly 8% rests with the top ten. The sample consisted of whole blood. The receptors originated from an adult who was a healthcare worker with PCR-confirmed SARS-CoV-2 infection or an uninfected control (not recorded which). CDR3s include the opening cysteine and the closing phenylalanine or tryptophan.

V gene | CDR3 protein
TRBV4-3 | CASSHLPHLRQLAEPPLAKNIQYF
TRBV9 | CASSSIADEQFF
TRBV6-1 | CASVVTPLGYGYTF
TRBV7-9 | CASSLNGQGNSPLHF
TRBV6-1 | CASRDPSVSYEQYF
TRBV5-1 | CASSKGNLEAFF
TRBV20-1 | CSARDPYNEQFF
TRBV9 | CASSVEGSTDTQYF
TRBV2 | CASSGEDSTTSGYNEQFF
TRBV12-3/TRBV12-4 | CASSLGDEQFF
TRBV20-1 | CSARAGGAADTQYF
TRBV4-3 | CASSQASGADTQYF
TRBV20-1 | CSARLGGGAYNEQFF
TRBV20-1 | CSVTPGTSGHEQFF
TRBV6-5 | CASSYSQGAGTEAFF
TRBV12-3/TRBV12-4 | CVSRRLAGGLDEQFF
TRBV12-3/TRBV12-4 | CASRQKGTSYEQYF
TRBV4-1 | CASSQVGGGRGEETQYF
TRBV20-1 | CSAPDSGGGDTQYF
TRBV28 | CASSRRTSLTDTQYF
TRBV7-2 | CASSTQGLSGNTIYF
TRBV14 | CASSPRFWTGPTDTQYF
TRBV27 | CASSFGGPYVGEQYF
TRBV28 | CASSRQGAPYEQYF
TRBV5-1 | CASSAGRINTEAFF
TRBV6-5 | CASGTGTPNTGELFF
TRBV29-1 | CSVSQGDTGELFF
TRBV20-1 | CSARRNIQYF
TRBV29-1 | CSVRGTLSTDTQYF
TRBV18 | CASSLLAEGYEQYF
TRBV4-3 | CASSQDGRAYEQYF
TRBV12-3/TRBV12-4 | CASRDRLMNTEAFF
TRBV10-2 | CASKGGNTYNEQFF
TRBV28 | CASRVAGATGTQYF
TRBV7-8 | CASSLDLATKNIQYF
TRBV3-1 | CASSPQKETQYF
TRBV6-5 | CASSPSGNSYNEQFF
TRBV20-1 | CSVLTSGSYEQYF
TRBV20-1 | CSAAHRALNEQFF
TRBV2 | CASRGGTAVNEQFF
TRBV29-1 | CSVSVGQGFGYEQYF